The 10 T cell receptor beta chains given below trace back to one sample, sequenced in a study of cytomegalovirus exposure and HLA in healthy donors (dated by TCRdb to between 2016 and 2019). Library generation was performed with the immunoSEQ multiplex PCR assay. A mixture of 60 forward primers for TCR Vbeta segments and 13 reverse primers for TCR Jbeta segments was used in the multiplex PCR. TCRdb mirrors the immuneACCESS table, restricted to in-frame sequences. Some clones are absent from its copies; in checked studies, under half trace to an unresolved V gene, and the reason for the others is unknown. Here the sample has 100,000 or so clones; around 68% occur a single time. The ten largest account for 4.8% of the sample. Material: PBMCs. The receptors stem from a human donor in good health.

Here the CDR3 DNA reads TGTGCCATCAGCCCCGGGACAGGCGTTTCAGCGTCCGAGCAGTACTTC. Encoded protein: CAISPGTGVSASEQYF. V gene TRBV10-3 combines with J gene TRBJ2-7; TRBD1 agrees at 8 bases. The CDR3 sequence is 16 residues long. CDR1 and CDR2 (germline): ENHRY, SYGVKD. J was trimmed by 6 bases and V by 6 bases; bases with no gene match: 16.

The rearrangement links TRBV9 to TRBJ2-1; the match to TRBD2 covers 7 bases. The length of the CDR3 is 14 residues. V lost 4 bases, J lost 9 bases, and 10 bases stayed unmatched. The germline V gene encodes CDR1 SGDLS and CDR2 YYNGEE. The CDR3 reads CASSIGRAGAEQFF. The CDR3 DNA reads TGTGCCAGCAGCATTGGCCGGGCGGGAGCTGAGCAGTTCTTC.

V gene TRBV4-1 combines with J gene TRBJ2-7; TRBD1 agrees at 8 bases. With 0 bases clipped from V and 3 bases from J, the junction kept 10 bases outside the gene matches. The germline CDR1 and CDR2 sequences are MGHRA and YSYEKL. This CDR3 is built from 17 residues. The CDR3 loop is CASSQDRGLLVGYEQYF. The CDR3, as DNA: TGCGCCAGCAGCCAAGACAGGGGGCTGCTCGTCGGCTACGAGCAGTACTTC.

The chain employs TRBV19 and TRBJ2-1, with D perhaps TRBD1 (6 bases). V was clipped by 5 bases and J by 9 bases, with 14 bases between them. CDR3 length: 13 amino acids. The germline gives CDR1 LNHDA, CDR2 SQIVND (reference sequence). This CDR3 reads CASSPGLQGEQFF. The CDR3 DNA sequence: TGTGCCAGTAGTCCAGGGTTACAGGGTGAGCAGTTCTTC. Full variable domain (missing parts from reference TRBV19 and TRBJ2-1): DGGITQSPKYLFRKEGQNVTLSCEQNLNHDAMYWYRQDPGQGLRLIYYSQIVNDFQKGDIAEGYSVSREKKESFPLTVTSAQKNPTAFYLCASSPGLQGEQFFGPGTRLTVL.

The gene calls are TRBV10-2 and TRBJ2-1, with a possible D match to TRBD1 (5 bases). This CDR3 region has 14 residues. CDR1 and CDR2 (germline): WSHSY, SAAADI. V lost 8 bases, J lost 4 bases, and 15 bases lay in between. DNA for the CDR3: TGCGCCAGCGGTAGGTCAGGGCCTTACAATGAGCAGTTCTTC. Translating gives CASGRSGPYNEQFF.

This clone was counted only a few times. The gene calls are TRBV7-8 and TRBJ2-2, with D tentatively TRBD1 (6 bases). Trimming stripped 2 bases from V and 6 bases from J, with 19 bases between. CDR1 and CDR2 (germline): SGHVS, FQNEAQ. CDR3 length: 17 residues. The CDR3 protein is CASSLLQGRFLAGELFF. The CDR3 bases are TGTGCCAGCAGCTTACTACAGGGTCGGTTCTTGGCCGGGGAGCTGTTTTTT.

The V and J genes are TRBV29-1 and TRBJ2-7; TRBD2 matches at 9 bases. The germline V gene encodes CDR1 SQVTM and CDR2 ANQGSEA. The CDR3 consists of 15 residues. The V gene end was trimmed by 4 bases and the J gene end by 5 bases; junction bases not matched to a gene: 12. The CDR3 reads CSVVGSLAGVNEQYF. CDR3 nucleotide sequence: TGCAGCGTTGTCGGGTCCTTAGCGGGAGTTAACGAGCAGTACTTC.

The V and J genes are TRBV15 and TRBJ1-4, with D perhaps matching TRBD1 (5 bases). Trimming removed 1 base at V and 7 bases at J, with 16 bases between. The CDR3 extends over 16 amino acids. The germline V gene encodes CDR1 LNHNV and CDR2 YYDKDF (reference sequence). DNA of the CDR3: TGTGCCACCAGCAGAGGGGGCGGGGGGGGTGGTGAAAAACTGTTTTTT. Amino acid sequence: CATSRGGGGGGEKLFF.

V gene TRBV29-1 combines with J gene TRBJ1-3; no definite D call. Trimming pared 3 bases from V and 7 bases from J, leaving 13 bases between. Per germline, CDR1 SQVTM and CDR2 ANQGSEA. CDR3 length: 13 amino acids. DNA of the CDR3: TGCAGCGTTGACAAGACCGGCGGGAACACCATATATTTT. Protein: CSVDKTGGNTIYF.

As DNA, the CDR3 is TGTGCCAGCAGCTTTGGGGAGTCCTACGAGCAGTACTTC. This encodes CASSFGESYEQYF. The chain combines TRBV11-3 with TRBJ2-7; TRBD2 is a possible D gene (5 bases). The ends were cut back, 3 bases at V and 1 base at J, with 7 bases in the middle. This CDR3 is built from 13 residues. Germline V gives CDR1 SGHNT, CDR2 YENEEA.